This T cell receptor beta chain was documented in a study of T cell clusters in autoimmune cytopenias. Study background: The median distinct TRB clonotype count was about 2,400 per sample, from a median around 50,000 reads.

Study conclusions and caveats: TRB repertoire shifts in secondary cytopenia and chronic lymphocytic leukemia mostly reflected lymphoma, not autoimmunity.

Each sample's input was 200 to 250 ng genomic DNA, 38,000 or so genome equivalents. In regard to this clonotype: Its antigen is as yet unknown.

Multiplex touch-down PCR amplified TRB using TRB-A and TRB-B pools in one tube. TCRdb reprocessed the multiplex PCR reads and stores each CDR3 protein as one record, lacking DNA. This table lists around 5,000 distinct CDR3 sequences. The CDR3 covers 13 residues. Germline assignment: CDR1 GTSNPN and CDR2 SVGIG (reference sequence). The sample comprised peripheral blood. The chain employs TRBV30 and TRBJ1-5; TCRdb's D call of TRBD1 is untestable without DNA. The source is a human donor with an autoimmune cytopenia or autoimmune hepatitis (not recorded which). The CDR3: CAWSGQGDQPQHF.